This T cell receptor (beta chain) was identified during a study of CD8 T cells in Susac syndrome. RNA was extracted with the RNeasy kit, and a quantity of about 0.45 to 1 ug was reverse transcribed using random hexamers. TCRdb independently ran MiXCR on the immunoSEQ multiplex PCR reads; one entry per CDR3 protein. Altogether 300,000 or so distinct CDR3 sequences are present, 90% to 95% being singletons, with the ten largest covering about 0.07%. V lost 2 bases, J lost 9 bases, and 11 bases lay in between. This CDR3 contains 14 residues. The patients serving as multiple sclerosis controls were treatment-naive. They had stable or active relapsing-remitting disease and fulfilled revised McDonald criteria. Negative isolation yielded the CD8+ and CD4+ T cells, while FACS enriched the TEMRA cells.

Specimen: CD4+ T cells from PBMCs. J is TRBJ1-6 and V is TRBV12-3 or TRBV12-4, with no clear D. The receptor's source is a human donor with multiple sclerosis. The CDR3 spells CASSLNPEASPLHF. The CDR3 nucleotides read TGTGCCAGCAGTTTAAATCCCGAGGCTTCACCCCTCCACTTT.